A selection of T cell receptor beta chains follows, all from one sample in a study of blood T cell repertoires in COVID-19. The assay was immunoSEQ multiplex PCR, and TCRdb's table has in-frame clones only and misses some. The data show 75,000 to 100,000 clones, with 85% to 90% seen just once and over 15% held by the top ten. The sequenced sample was peripheral blood. The origin of the receptors is a human donor in a cohort sampled during active COVID-19. Both conserved end residues are part of each CDR3. The D gene is left open where the match is weak. Where a row states a size, it is once, few, many or the class of an expanded clone; other rows omit it.

>-|TRBJ2-3|TRBV6-1|-
CASSESPPTVYTDTQYF
TGTGCCAGCAGTGAATCACCTCCGACAGTATACACAGATACGCAGTATTTT
>-|TRBJ2-1|TRBV6-5|-
CASSRTRYNEQFF
TGTGCCAGCAGTAGAACGCGCTACAATGAGCAGTTCTTC
>few|TRBJ1-2|TRBV12-3/TRBV12-4|TRBD1
CASIQGAGGYTF
TGTGCCAGCATCCAGGGGGCTGGGGGCTACACCTTC
>few|TRBJ1-2|TRBV14|TRBD1
CASSQLGQGLYYGYTF
TGTGCCAGCAGCCAGCTGGGACAGGGGCTATACTATGGCTACACCTTC
>-|TRBJ1-2|TRBV4-1|-
CASSQERGNYGYTF
TGCGCCAGCAGCCAAGAAAGGGGGAACTATGGCTACACCTTC
>-|TRBJ2-2|TRBV5-1|TRBD2
CASSVLAGETGELFF
TGCGCCAGCAGCGTACTAGCGGGAGAGACCGGGGAGCTGTTTTTT
>-|TRBJ1-1|TRBV20-1|-
CSASGAGRAEAFF
TGCAGTGCTAGTGGGGCAGGGAGGGCTGAAGCTTTCTTT
>-|TRBJ2-3|TRBV11-2|-
CASSLEGGPTDTQYF
TGTGCCAGCAGCTTAGAGGGGGGGCCCACAGATACGCAGTATTTT
>-|TRBJ2-5|TRBV6-5|-
CASTRDSMEETQYF
TGTGCCAGCACCCGGGACTCCATGGAAGAGACCCAGTACTTC
>-|TRBJ1-3|TRBV6-6|-
CASSFQGNTIYF
TGTGCCAGCAGTTTCCAGGGAAACACCATATATTTT
>-|TRBJ2-1|TRBV19|TRBD2
CASSIELAGVVTGEQFF
TGTGCCAGTAGTATAGAACTAGCGGGAGTTGTAACCGGTGAGCAGTTCTTC
>once|TRBJ2-3|TRBV19|TRBD1
CASSPGGFTDTQYF
TGTGCCAGTTCCCCAGGGGGTTTCACAGATACGCAGTATTTT
>-|TRBJ1-2|TRBV25-1|-
CASSPGGGRGYTF
TGTGCCAGCAGCCCCGGAGGTGGCAGGGGCTACACCTTC
>-|TRBJ2-2|TRBV3-1/TRBV3-2|TRBD2
CASSQMPPGRTGELFF
TGTGCCAGCAGCCAAATGCCCCCCGGGAGGACCGGGGAGCTGTTTTTT
>-|TRBJ1-2|TRBV4-1|TRBD1
CASSQKPGQGVDYGYTF
TGCGCCAGCAGCCAAAAACCGGGACAGGGGGTCGACTATGGCTACACCTTC
>-|TRBJ2-3|TRBV27|TRBD1
CASTRTGGPKDTQYF
TGTGCCAGCACCCGGACAGGCGGCCCGAAAGATACGCAGTATTTT
>-|TRBJ1-5|TRBV3-1/TRBV3-2|-
CASSHGGRHQPQHF
TGTGCCAGCAGCCACGGGGGTCGTCATCAGCCCCAGCATTTT
>-|TRBJ2-7|TRBV19|TRBD2
CASRPLAGGGEQYF
TGTGCCAGTAGACCTCTAGCGGGAGGTGGCGAGCAGTACTTC
>-|TRBJ2-3|TRBV12-3/TRBV12-4|TRBD2
CASSYRGTSGISF
TGTGCCAGCAGTTACCGGGGGACTAGCGGGATCTCTTTT
>-|TRBJ2-3|TRBV29-1|-
CSVESSGTDTQYF
TGCAGCGTCGAAAGTAGCGGCACAGATACGCAGTATTTT
>-|TRBJ2-5|TRBV19|TRBD1
CASQETDRGQQETQYF
TGTGCCAGTCAAGAGACGGACAGGGGGCAACAAGAGACCCAGTACTTC
>once|TRBJ2-3|TRBV7-3|-
CASSRLGGVSTDTQYF
TGTGCCAGCAGCCGTCTCGGCGGGGTTAGCACAGATACGCAGTATTTT
>-|TRBJ2-2|TRBV24-1|TRBD1
CATSDPGTGGDGELFF
TGTGCCACCAGTGACCCCGGGACAGGGGGCGACGGGGAGCTGTTTTTT
>few|TRBJ1-1|TRBV6-5|-
CASSYSGQFMNTEAFF
TGTGCCAGCAGTTACTCGGGCCAGTTCATGAACACTGAAGCTTTCTTT
>few|TRBJ2-7|TRBV9|-
CASSVAPTRGGGLDEQYF
TGTGCCAGCAGCGTAGCCCCAACTCGCGGGGGCGGACTCGACGAGCAGTACTTC
>-|TRBJ1-1|TRBV2|-
CASMGDLSPEAFF
TGTGCCAGCATGGGAGACTTGAGCCCTGAAGCTTTCTTT
>-|TRBJ1-4|TRBV11-2|-
CASSVSRNEKLFF
TGTGCCAGCAGCGTGTCCCGGAATGAAAAACTGTTTTTT
>-|TRBJ1-2|TRBV19|TRBD1
CASSDRNGYGYTF
TGTGCCAGTTCGGACAGGAACGGCTATGGCTACACCTTC
>-|TRBJ2-3|TRBV4-1|-
CASSQDFRGKYF
TGCGCCAGCAGCCAAGATTTTCGGGGAAAGTATTTT
>once|TRBJ1-1|TRBV9|-
CASSVASGGMNTEAFF
TGTGCCAGCAGCGTAGCTAGCGGGGGAATGAACACTGAAGCTTTCTTT
>once|TRBJ2-5|TRBV20-1|-
CSASSGSWETQYF
TGCAGTGCTAGTAGCGGAAGCTGGGAGACCCAGTACTTC
>-|TRBJ2-7|TRBV15|-
CATGRYGRNYEQYF
TGTGCCACGGGGCGGTATGGGCGGAACTACGAGCAGTACTTC
>-|TRBJ1-5|TRBV30|-
CAWSEGAADQPQHF
TGTGCCTGGAGTGAAGGGGCGGCCGATCAGCCCCAGCATTTT
>few|TRBJ2-7|TRBV6-2/TRBV6-3|TRBD1
CASSYQGQGTYEQYF
TGTGCCAGCAGTTACCAAGGACAGGGAACCTACGAGCAGTACTTC
>few|TRBJ1-1|TRBV19|-
CASKEQGWSGTAEAFF
TGTGCCAGTAAGGAACAGGGATGGTCAGGGACCGCTGAAGCTTTCTTT
>-|TRBJ1-6|TRBV7-6|-
CASSLAVDSTGSPLHF
TGTGCCAGCAGCTTAGCAGTTGACTCCACCGGTTCACCCCTCCACTTT